This TCR beta chain was recovered during a study of early T cells in non-severe SARS-CoV-2 infection. As for the study in general: Sequencing of unsorted whole blood was done on bulk RNA, leaving chains unpaired.

Study conclusions and caveats: The VDJdb matching leaned toward anti-spike CD8 responses and overlooked private and CD4 specificities.

This clonotype was picked up many times. Its target is unknown. Germline trimming cut 5 bases from V and 3 bases from J; bases unmatched to any gene: 5. Germline CDR1 is SGHTA and CDR2 is FQGNSA. The CDR3 is made up of 14 amino acids. TCRdb re-analysed the 5' RACE reads in MiXCR, keeping a single row per CDR3 protein. The repertoire includes tens of thousands of distinct CDR3 sequences, around 6% of them detected once, and about 4.3% sits in the top ten. This sequence originates from an adult who was a healthcare worker with PCR-confirmed SARS-CoV-2 infection or an uninfected control (not recorded which). This chain uses TRBV7-2 with TRBJ1-1; 8 bases match TRBD1. The sequenced sample consisted of whole blood. In DNA, the CDR3 is TGTGCCAGCAGCCGGACAGGGTTAGACACTGAAGCTTTCTTT. Protein: CASSRTGLDTEAFF.